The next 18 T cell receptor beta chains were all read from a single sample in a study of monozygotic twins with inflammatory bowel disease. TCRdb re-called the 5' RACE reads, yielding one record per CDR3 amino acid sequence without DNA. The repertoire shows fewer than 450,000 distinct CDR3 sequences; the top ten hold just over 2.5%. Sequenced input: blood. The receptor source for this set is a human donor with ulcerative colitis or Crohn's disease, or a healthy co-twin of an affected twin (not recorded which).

CDR3 amino acids: CASGPRGLNTEAFF. The V gene is TRBV27, the J gene TRBJ1-1; the TRBD1 assignment by TCRdb is unverifiable without DNA. This CDR3 is built from 14 residues. Germline V gene sequence: CDR1 MNHEY, CDR2 SMNVEV (reference sequence).

The CDR3: CASSLSQGRNIQYF. The V gene is TRBV27, the J gene TRBJ2-4; checking the TCRdb D call of TRBD1 is not possible without DNA. Germline lookup yields CDR1 MNHEY and CDR2 SMNVEV (reference sequence). The CDR3 sequence is 14 residues long.

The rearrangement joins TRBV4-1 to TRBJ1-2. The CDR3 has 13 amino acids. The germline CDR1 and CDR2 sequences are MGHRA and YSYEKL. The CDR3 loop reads CASSQGLRNGYTF.

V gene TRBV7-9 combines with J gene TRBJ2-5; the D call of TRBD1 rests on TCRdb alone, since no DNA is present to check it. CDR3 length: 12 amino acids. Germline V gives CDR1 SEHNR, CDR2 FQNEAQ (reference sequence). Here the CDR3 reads CASRRDSETQYF.

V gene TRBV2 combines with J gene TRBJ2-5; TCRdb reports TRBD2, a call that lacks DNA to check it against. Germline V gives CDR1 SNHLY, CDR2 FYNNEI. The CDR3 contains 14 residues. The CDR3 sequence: CASSAYRDYETQYF.

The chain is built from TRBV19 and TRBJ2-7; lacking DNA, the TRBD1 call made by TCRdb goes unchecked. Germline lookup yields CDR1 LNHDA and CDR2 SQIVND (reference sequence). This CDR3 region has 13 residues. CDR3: CASTPAGKYEQYF.

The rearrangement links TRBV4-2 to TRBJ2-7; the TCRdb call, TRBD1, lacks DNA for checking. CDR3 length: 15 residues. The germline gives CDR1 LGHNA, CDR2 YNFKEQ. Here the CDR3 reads CASSQDSDSYYEQYF.

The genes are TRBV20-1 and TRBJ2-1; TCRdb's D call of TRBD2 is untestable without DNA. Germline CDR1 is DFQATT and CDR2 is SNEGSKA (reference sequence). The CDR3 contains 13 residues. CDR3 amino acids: CSWGLAGYNEQFF.

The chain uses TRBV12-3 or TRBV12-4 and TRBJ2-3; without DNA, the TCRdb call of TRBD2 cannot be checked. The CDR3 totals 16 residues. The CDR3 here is CASRSSSGGAKDTQYF.

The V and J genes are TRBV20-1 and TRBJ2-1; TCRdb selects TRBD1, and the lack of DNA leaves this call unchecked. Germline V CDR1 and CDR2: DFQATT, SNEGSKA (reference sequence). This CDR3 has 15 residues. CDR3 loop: CSAPSWGISYNEQFF.

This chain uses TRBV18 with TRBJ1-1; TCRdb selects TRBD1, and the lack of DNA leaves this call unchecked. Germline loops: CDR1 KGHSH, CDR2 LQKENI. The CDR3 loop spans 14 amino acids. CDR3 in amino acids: CASSRQGERTEAFF.

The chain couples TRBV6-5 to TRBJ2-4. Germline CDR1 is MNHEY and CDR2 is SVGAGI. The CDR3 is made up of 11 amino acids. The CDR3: CASSQGGIQYF.

This CDR3 is CASSLAWQSLTPSYNEQFF. The J gene is TRBJ2-1, the V gene TRBV5-1. The CDR3 is made up of 19 amino acids. The germline V gene encodes CDR1 SGHRS and CDR2 YFSETQ.

CDR3 in amino acids: CASSVSTPRWGQTNPHNEQFF. The V gene is TRBV9, the J gene TRBJ2-1; absent DNA, TCRdb's TRBD1 call cannot be checked. Germline values: CDR1 SGDLS, CDR2 YYNGEE. The CDR3 contains 21 residues.

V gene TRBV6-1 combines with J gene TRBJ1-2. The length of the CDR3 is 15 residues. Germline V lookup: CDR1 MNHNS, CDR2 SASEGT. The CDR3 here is CASSEDLRAGHGYTF.

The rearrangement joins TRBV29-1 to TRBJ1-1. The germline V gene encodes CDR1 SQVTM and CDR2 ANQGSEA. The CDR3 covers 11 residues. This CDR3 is CSVDRNTEAFF.

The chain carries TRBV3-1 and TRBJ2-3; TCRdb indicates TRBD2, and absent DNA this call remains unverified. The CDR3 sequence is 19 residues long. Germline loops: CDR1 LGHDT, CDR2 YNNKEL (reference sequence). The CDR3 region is CASSQEGASGVLSTDTQYF.

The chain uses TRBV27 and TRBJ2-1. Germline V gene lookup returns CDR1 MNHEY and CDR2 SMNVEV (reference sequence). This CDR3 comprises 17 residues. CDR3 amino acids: CASSSILRGGAHNEQFF.